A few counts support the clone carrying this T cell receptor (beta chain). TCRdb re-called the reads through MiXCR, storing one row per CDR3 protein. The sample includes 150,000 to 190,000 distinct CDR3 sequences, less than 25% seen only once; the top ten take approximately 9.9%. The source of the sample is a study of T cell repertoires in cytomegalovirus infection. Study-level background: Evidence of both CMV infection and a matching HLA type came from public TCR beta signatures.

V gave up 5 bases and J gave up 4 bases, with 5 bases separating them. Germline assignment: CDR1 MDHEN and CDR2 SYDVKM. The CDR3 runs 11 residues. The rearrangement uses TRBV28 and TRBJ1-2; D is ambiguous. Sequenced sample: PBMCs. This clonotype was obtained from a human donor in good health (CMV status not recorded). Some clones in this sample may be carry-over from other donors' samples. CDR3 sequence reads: CASSAGYGYTF. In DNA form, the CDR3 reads TGTGCCAGCAGTGCGGGCTATGGCTACACCTTC.